This TCR beta chain derives from a study of cytomegalovirus exposure and HLA in healthy donors. The PCR was carried out with 60 Vbeta primers and 13 Jbeta primers. This table comes from immunoSEQ multiplex PCR, and its TCRdb copy is limited to in-frame clones, with some not included. The sample consists of about 140,000 clones, 75% to 90% of them appearing once. On this clone: Its cognate antigen is unknown.

This CDR3 contains 15 residues. The germline V gene encodes CDR1 MNHNS and CDR2 SASEGT. V trimming: 6 bases; J trimming: 1 base; junction bases outside the gene matches: 6. General study points: In an earlier analysis, most TCR beta V segments were productive about 87% or about 30% of the time. CMV serostatus was the sole immune exposure data available. The dataset shows that most TCR sequences were rare, while some public TCRs occurred in many donors.

V gene TRBV6-1 combines with J gene TRBJ1-5; 7 bases agree with TRBD1. Sequences were obtained from PBMCs. The receptor was isolated from a female donor in good health and CMV-seronegative. CDR3 DNA sequence: TGTGCCAGCAGCCAGCCGACAGGGAGCAATCAGCCCCAGCATTTT. This gives the protein CASSQPTGSNQPQHF.